This T cell receptor beta chain was observed in a study of neoadjuvant nivolumab and ipilimumab in lung cancer. On the study more broadly: Nivolumab 3 mg/kg was given days 1, 15 and 29, plus ipilimumab 1 mg/kg day 1 in combination.

Assay used: immunoSEQ multiplex PCR; TCRdb lists only in-frame clones, some missing. Among more than 20,000 clones listed, 80% to 85% were seen once. CDR1 SEHNR and CDR2 FQNEAQ come from the germline V gene (reference sequence). This CDR3 region has 12 residues. Points on this clone: Its antigen remains unknown. One end of the junction fails to match germline, which may point to a read error.

Study-level results: Blood richness before therapy tracked richness in tumors resected after neoadjuvant therapy. Only a single major-pathologic-response sample was available for clonality analysis. TCR receptors were sequenced in few samples.

This specimen consisted of tumor tissue, obtained after neoadjuvant nivolumab, alone or with ipilimumab, at or shortly before surgery. The sequence came from an adult with non-small cell lung cancer. V is TRBV7-9 and J is TRBJ2-7; D not certain. CDR3: CASSSDGYEQYF. In DNA form, the CDR3 reads TGTGCTAGCAGTTCGGACGGCTACGAGCAGTACTTC.